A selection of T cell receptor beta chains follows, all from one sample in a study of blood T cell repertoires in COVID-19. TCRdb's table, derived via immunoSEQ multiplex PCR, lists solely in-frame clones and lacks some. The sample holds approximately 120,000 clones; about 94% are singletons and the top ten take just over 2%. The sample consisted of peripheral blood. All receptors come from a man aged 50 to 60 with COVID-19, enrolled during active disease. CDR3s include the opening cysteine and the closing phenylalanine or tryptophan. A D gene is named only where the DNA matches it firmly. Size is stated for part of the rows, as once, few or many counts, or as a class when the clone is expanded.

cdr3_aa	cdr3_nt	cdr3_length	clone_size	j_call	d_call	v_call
CASSLAPSGNSYEQYF	TGTGCCAGCAGCTTAGCGCCTAGCGGGAACTCCTACGAGCAGTACTTC	16	.	TRBJ2-7	TRBD2	TRBV7-6
CASSKDRGFGQPQHF	TGTGCCAGCAGCAAGGACAGGGGGTTCGGTCAGCCCCAGCATTTT	15	.	TRBJ1-5	TRBD1	TRBV6-5
CASSPSGTSGNNEQFF	TGTGCCAGCTCACCTTCCGGGACTAGCGGCAACAATGAGCAGTTCTTC	16	.	TRBJ2-1	TRBD2	TRBV18
CASSQEEGPRTYEQYF	TGTGCCAGCAGCCAAGAGGAGGGGCCGAGAACCTACGAGCAGTACTTC	16	.	TRBJ2-7	.	TRBV4-2
CASSVGSGANTGELFF	TGTGCCAGCAGCGTAGGTAGCGGCGCGAACACCGGGGAGCTGTTTTTT	16	.	TRBJ2-2	.	TRBV9
CASSPGGSLNTGELFF	TGTGCCAGCAGCCCCGGTGGTAGCCTTAACACCGGGGAGCTGTTTTTT	16	.	TRBJ2-2	.	TRBV9
CASSVDRGRQEKLFF	TGTGCCAGCAGCGTCGACAGGGGGAGGCAGGAAAAACTGTTTTTT	15	.	TRBJ1-4	TRBD1	TRBV14
CASSHWTTGGNTIYF	TGTGCCAGCAGCCACTGGACAACTGGTGGAAACACCATATATTTT	15	.	TRBJ1-3	.	TRBV3-1/TRBV3-2
CASSSGTSGSGNEQFF	TGTGCCAGCAGCTCCGGGACTAGCGGGAGTGGGAATGAGCAGTTCTTC	16	.	TRBJ2-1	TRBD2	TRBV7-9
CASSSGQGAIDTQYF	TGTGCCAGTAGTTCGGGACAGGGGGCAATAGATACGCAGTATTTT	15	.	TRBJ2-3	TRBD1	TRBV19
CASSLAIGGAETQYF	TGTGCCAGCAGCTTAGCGATAGGGGGCGCGGAGACCCAGTACTTC	15	.	TRBJ2-5	TRBD1	TRBV7-8
CASWDSNNSPLHF	TGTGCCAGCTGGGACAGTAATAATTCACCCCTCCACTTT	13	.	TRBJ1-6	TRBD1	TRBV27
CASSLGLAGGDEQFF	TGTGCCAGCAGCTTAGGTCTAGCGGGAGGAGATGAGCAGTTCTTC	15	.	TRBJ2-1	TRBD2	TRBV7-3
CASSDRSPDGGTGELFF	TGTGCCAGCAGCGACCGCTCCCCCGACGGGGGCACCGGGGAGCTGTTTTTT	17	once	TRBJ2-2	.	TRBV9
CASSETGAPRNSPLHF	TGTGCCAGCAGCGAGACAGGTGCCCCGCGGAATTCACCCCTCCACTTT	16	.	TRBJ1-6	.	TRBV7-3
CASSWGGGWTSMNTEAFF	TGCGCCAGCAGCTGGGGAGGGGGGTGGACTTCAATGAACACTGAAGCTTTCTTT	18	.	TRBJ1-1	.	TRBV5-1
CASSPAGTRPETQYF	TGTGCCAGCAGCCCCGCCGGGACACGTCCTGAGACCCAGTACTTC	15	.	TRBJ2-5	.	TRBV7-3
CASSLSKAGATGELFF	TGTGCCAGCAGTTTATCGAAGGCAGGGGCTACCGGGGAGCTGTTTTTT	16	.	TRBJ2-2	.	TRBV27